This entry features one T cell receptor (beta chain) sequence. This sample was taken from a study of blood T cell repertoires in COVID-19. Study context: The cDNA or gDNA used as material had been derived from T cells, B-cell-depleted T cells, or PBMCs.

The table came from immunoSEQ multiplex PCR; TCRdb's copy has only in-frame clones and leaves some out. The data hold approximately 250,000 clones, with approximately 82% observed a single time. This CDR3 has 14 residues. The V gene lost 3 bases and the J gene lost 6 bases, with 15 bases spanning the gap. CDR1 and CDR2 (germline): SQVTM, ANQGSEA. This chain links TRBV29-1 with TRBJ2-1, with a weak D call TRBD1 (5 bases). This receptor was obtained from a woman aged 40-49 years who had recovered from COVID-19. The sequencing sample was made of peripheral blood. The CDR3 sequence: CSVDWQGGFNEQFF. CDR3 bases: TGCAGCGTTGATTGGCAGGGTGGTTTCAATGAGCAGTTCTTC.